A single sample is the source of the 9 T cell receptor beta chains below, sequenced in a study of neoadjuvant nivolumab and ipilimumab in lung cancer. Profiling relied on immunoSEQ multiplex PCR, and the TCRdb table lists in-frame clones only, not all of them. This table has some 13,000 clones, approximately 94% appearing once. The specimen comprised peripheral blood, sampled after neoadjuvant nivolumab, alone or with ipilimumab, at or shortly before surgery. These receptors all come from an adult with non-small cell lung cancer.

This chain joins TRBV9 and TRBJ2-1; 9 bases fit TRBD1. The CDR3 extends over 15 amino acids. CDR1 and CDR2 (germline): SGDLS, YYNGEE. J was trimmed by 2 bases and V by 3 bases; bases with no gene match: 3. Here the CDR3 reads CASSGRDRAYNEQFF. The CDR3 region has the DNA TGTGCCAGCAGCGGCCGGGACAGGGCCTACAATGAGCAGTTCTTC.

The chain joins TRBV7-3 to TRBJ2-3; perhaps TRBD1 as D (6 bases). Germline V lookup: CDR1 SGHTA, CDR2 FQGTGA. Trimming took off 8 bases at V and 2 bases at J, with 17 bases between the two ends. CDR3 length: 15 amino acids. The CDR3 protein is CASQKRGFPTDTQYF. CDR3 nucleotide sequence: TGTGCCAGCCAGAAAAGGGGGTTCCCCACAGATACGCAGTATTTT.

The J gene is TRBJ1-5, the V gene TRBV27; D not resolved. CDR3 size: 14 residues. Germline V CDR1 and CDR2: MNHEY, SMNVEV (reference sequence). V lost 1 base and J 5 bases, leaving 9 bases between the germline ends. The chain's CDR3 is CASSLWGGDQPQHF. CDR3 nucleotides: TGTGCCAGCAGTTTATGGGGTGGGGATCAGCCCCAGCATTTT.

The genes are TRBV6-1 and TRBJ2-7; tentative D call: TRBD2 (6 bases). This CDR3 comprises 13 residues. Germline assignment: CDR1 MNHNS and CDR2 SASEGT. Trimming stripped 6 bases from V and 3 bases from J, with 12 bases between. The CDR3 loop is CASREEGRYEQYF. The CDR3 DNA sequence: TGTGCCAGCAGGGAGGAGGGACGCTACGAGCAGTACTTC.

This clone appeared a single time. The chain links TRBV5-4 to TRBJ1-4; the D is unclear. This CDR3 has 13 amino acids. V was pared by 0 bases and J by 7 bases, with 7 bases between. CDR1 and CDR2 (germline): SGHNT, YYREEE (reference sequence). CDR3 loop: CASSLEETEKLFF. The CDR3 region has the DNA TGTGCCAGCAGCTTGGAAGAGACTGAAAAACTGTTTTTT.

The CDR3 is CASTPPMGVGYGYTF. The CDR3 DNA is TGTGCCAGCACCCCCCCGATGGGGGTTGGGTATGGCTACACCTTC. This sequence joins TRBV5-6 and TRBJ1-2; tentatively, D is TRBD1 (5 bases). The germline V gene encodes CDR1 SGHDT and CDR2 YYEEEE. The V end lost 6 bases, the J end lost 5 bases, and 20 bases lay between the germline ends. The CDR3 loop spans 15 amino acids. The full variable domain, in which reference TRBV5-6 and TRBJ1-2 provide the parts outside the CDR3, is DAGVTQSPTHLIKTRGQQVTLRCSPKSGHDTVSWYQQALGQGPQFIFQYYEEEERQRGNFPDRFSGHQFPNYSSELNVNALLLGDSALYLCASTPPMGVGYGYTFGSGTRLTVV.

This chain uses TRBV29-1 with TRBJ2-7; D call uncertain. Per the germline V gene, CDR1 is SQVTM and CDR2 is ANQGSEA. This CDR3 has 11 residues. V was trimmed by 5 bases and J by 0 bases, leaving 5 bases between them. CDR3 residues: CSVKVSYEQYF. The CDR3 coding sequence is TGCAGCGTTAAAGTCTCCTACGAGCAGTACTTC.

V gene TRBV6-5 combines with J gene TRBJ2-7; 10 bases are shared with TRBD1. CDR1 is MNHEY, CDR2 SVGAGI, per germline. The CDR3 has 14 residues. V lost 6 bases, J lost 4 bases, and 6 bases stayed unmatched. The CDR3 protein is CASRRQGASYEQYF. The CDR3 DNA reads as TGTGCCAGCAGGAGACAGGGGGCTTCTTACGAGCAGTACTTC.

This chain joins TRBV30 and TRBJ1-4; D is possibly TRBD1 (5 bases). The V end lost 3 bases, the J end lost 8 bases, and 19 bases lay between the germline ends. CDR3 length: 15 residues. Germline V gene lookup returns CDR1 GTSNPN and CDR2 SVGIG (reference sequence). Here the CDR3 reads CAWSTRRGRGEKLFF. The CDR3, as DNA: TGTGCCTGGAGCACCCGGAGGGGTCGTGGGGAAAAACTGTTTTTT.